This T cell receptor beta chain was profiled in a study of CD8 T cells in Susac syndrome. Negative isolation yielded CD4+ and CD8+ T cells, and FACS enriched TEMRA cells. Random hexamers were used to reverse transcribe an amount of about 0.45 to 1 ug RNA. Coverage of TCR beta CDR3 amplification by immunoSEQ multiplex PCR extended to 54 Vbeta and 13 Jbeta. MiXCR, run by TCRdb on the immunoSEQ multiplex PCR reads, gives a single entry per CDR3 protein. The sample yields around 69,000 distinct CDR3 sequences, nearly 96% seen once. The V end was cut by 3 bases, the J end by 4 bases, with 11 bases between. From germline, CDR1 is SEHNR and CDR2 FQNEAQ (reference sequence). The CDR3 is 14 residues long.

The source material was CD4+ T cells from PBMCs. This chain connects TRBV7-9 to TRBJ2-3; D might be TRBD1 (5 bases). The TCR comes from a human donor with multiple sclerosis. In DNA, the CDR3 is TGTGCCAGCAGCTTTTTCAGGGATGCAGATACGCAGTATTTT. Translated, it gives CASSFFRDADTQYF.